These 24 T cell receptor beta chains came from one sample sequenced in a study of T-cell memory formation after mild COVID-19. Each CDR3 protein is one row after TCRdb ran MiXCR on the 5' RACE reads. The sample consists of about 440,000 distinct CDR3 sequences, approximately 20% of them appearing once. What was sequenced was PBMCs or a T cell subset sorted from them (not recorded which). Source of these receptors: an adult woman who had mild COVID-19 (a few samples of this study predate the infection). Cell type and time point are not known.

This clonotype was observed a handful of times. This chain connects TRBV7-9 to TRBJ1-1; 7 positions agree with TRBD1. V lost 1 base, J lost 1 base, and 6 bases stayed unmatched. Per the germline V gene, CDR1 is SEHNR and CDR2 is FQNEAQ (reference sequence). CDR3 length: 16 amino acids. CDR3 region: CASSLEGGRGNTEAFF. CDR3 sequence (DNA): TGTGCCAGCAGCTTAGAAGGGGGCAGGGGGAACACTGAAGCTTTCTTT.

About this clonotype itself: The CDR3 carries no conserved terminal phenylalanine or tryptophan, so it likely arises from a read error. The gene calls are TRBV5-5 and TRBJ2-1; 11 bases are a match to TRBD2. The CDR3 consists of 17 residues. The V and J ends lost 0 bases and 8 bases, in that order; junction bases with no gene match: 10. Looked up from germline, CDR1 is SGHKS and CDR2 is YYEKEE (reference sequence). The CDR3 DNA is TGTGCCAGCAGCTTGGGGCGTCTAGCGGGGGGTCCTGATGAGCAGTTCTCC. Its protein product is CASSLGRLAGGPDEQFS.

This clonotype has more than one count but fewer than ten. CDR3 sequence (DNA): TGTGCCAGCTCATCAGGGGGTAACTCTCTCGTTGAGCAGTTCTTC. Its translation: CASSSGGNSLVEQFF. This rearrangement joins TRBV18 to TRBJ2-1; TRBD1 matches at 7 bases. J gave up 9 bases and V 5 bases, and 13 bases lay outside the gene matches. The CDR3 is 15 residues long. Germline CDR1 is KGHSH and CDR2 is LQKENI.

V usage is TRBV6-5 and J usage is TRBJ2-6; no clear D gene. V was clipped by 6 bases and J by 2 bases, with 11 bases between them. The CDR3 spans 15 residues. The germline V gene has CDR1 MNHEY and CDR2 SVGAGI. This chain's CDR3 is CASRRRSTGANVLTF. Here the CDR3 DNA reads TGTGCCAGCAGGCGTCGTAGCACTGGGGCCAACGTCCTGACTTTC.

The chain is built from TRBV11-2 and TRBJ2-6; no clear D gene. The CDR3 runs to 21 residues. V dropped 3 bases and J dropped 4 bases, with 28 bases sitting between them. Looked up from germline, CDR1 is SGHAT and CDR2 is FQNNGV. CDR3 region: CASSFRGLPKSRRIGANVLTF. As DNA, the CDR3 is TGTGCCAGCAGCTTCCGAGGCCTACCGAAGTCACGCAGGATAGGGGCCAACGTCCTGACTTTC.

J is TRBJ1-4 and V is TRBV3-1, with D unclear. The germline V gene has CDR1 LGHDT and CDR2 YNNKEL (reference sequence). The CDR3 is made up of 15 amino acids. V was trimmed by 1 base and J by 0 bases, leaving 6 bases between them. As DNA, the CDR3 is TGTGCCAGCAGCCAAGTCCGGTCAACTAATGAAAAACTGTTTTTT. As protein: CASSQVRSTNEKLFF.

This clonotype turned up a few times. The chain recombines TRBV7-3 with TRBJ2-3; no reliable D call. The CDR3 covers 12 residues. V shed 8 bases and J shed 3 bases, with 9 bases lying between them. The germline V gene encodes CDR1 SGHTA and CDR2 FQGTGA. The CDR3 bases are TGTGCCAGCGGGTTCGGGACAGATACGCAGTATTTT. Its protein is CASGFGTDTQYF.

This clonotype was recorded a few times. This rearrangement joins TRBV4-1 to TRBJ1-2, with D uncertain. This CDR3 is built from 12 residues. V dropped 4 bases and J dropped 7 bases, with 10 bases sitting between them. Germline lookup yields CDR1 MGHRA and CDR2 YSYEKL. Written as DNA, the CDR3 is TGCGCCAGCAGCCCCACGGACGGTGGCTACACCTTC. Translation gives CASSPTDGGYTF.

The rearrangement joins TRBV4-1 to TRBJ2-7; D possibly uses TRBD1 or TRBD2 (5 bases each). In germline, CDR1 is MGHRA, CDR2 YSYEKL. The CDR3 covers 15 residues. Trimming took 1 base from V and 3 from J, leaving 13 bases between them. CDR3 protein: CASSQAPSRDYEQYF. DNA for the CDR3: TGCGCCAGCAGCCAAGCACCTAGCAGGGACTACGAGCAGTACTTC.

The V gene is TRBV12-3 or TRBV12-4, the J gene TRBJ2-1; D is perhaps TRBD2 (6 bases). V shed 4 bases and J shed 6 bases, with 16 bases lying between them. The CDR3 runs to 15 residues. CDR3 in amino acids: CASSSGTPETNEQFF. The CDR3 region has the DNA TGTGCCAGCAGTTCAGGGACTCCAGAAACCAATGAGCAGTTCTTC.

This clonotype was recorded a few times. The chain is built from TRBV21-1 and TRBJ2-3; the DNA was not used to check the table's D call, TRBD1. TRBV21-1 is given as a pseudogene. The CDR3 length is 18 residues. The CDR3 coding sequence is TGTGCCAGCAGCAATAAGGATCTGGGTCCGGGGTTCACAGATACGCAGTATTTT. This gives the protein CASSNKDLGPGFTDTQYF.

This chain connects TRBV2 to TRBJ2-3, with 9 bases that match TRBD2. CDR3 size: 17 residues. Germline loops: CDR1 SNHLY, CDR2 FYNNEI. V lost 0 bases and J lost 4; bases outside the gene matches: 8. The CDR3 spells CASSEAWGGRAADTQYF. The CDR3 coding sequence is TGTGCCAGCAGTGAAGCGTGGGGCGGGAGGGCCGCAGATACGCAGTATTTT.

This clonotype was recorded at least ten times. The V and J genes are TRBV19 and TRBJ2-7; no firm D call. CDR1 and CDR2 (germline): LNHDA, SQIVND (reference sequence). The V end was cut by 4 bases, the J end by 3 bases, with 10 bases between. The CDR3 extends over 13 amino acids. The CDR3 nucleotides read TGTGCCAGTAGTAACCAGGAATACTACGAGCAGTACTTC. This codes for CASSNQEYYEQYF.

Only a few counts were recorded for this clonotype. This chain connects TRBV4-1 to TRBJ1-1, with 8 bases that match TRBD1. Unmatched junction bases numbered 10, after V lost 3 bases and J lost 4 bases. The germline CDR1 and CDR2 sequences are MGHRA and YSYEKL. This CDR3 comprises 16 residues. CDR3 sequence (DNA): TGCGCCAGCAGCCACTCCCCCTTGACAGGGGCCACTGAAGCTTTCTTT. Protein: CASSHSPLTGATEAFF.

V is TRBV20-1 and J is TRBJ1-1; possibly TRBD1 for D (5 bases). There are 16 residues in the CDR3. The ends were cut back, 5 bases at V and 1 base at J, with 20 bases in the middle. Germline lookup yields CDR1 DFQATT and CDR2 SNEGSKA (reference sequence). The CDR3 bases are TGCAGTGCTTCAACAGAGGGGTTTCCGCCGAACACTGAAGCTTTCTTT. Translation gives CSASTEGFPPNTEAFF.

This clonotype was counted a few times. The chain has TRBV4-3 and TRBJ2-7, with TRBD2 identical over 8 bases. The V gene's germline CDR1 is LGHNA and CDR2 YSLEER. The CDR3 runs 15 residues. Losses at the gene ends were 0 bases for V and 7 bases for J; bases not matched to a gene: 8. In DNA, the CDR3 is TGCGCCAGCAGCCAAGATTTTGCGGGAGGAGGAGAGCAGTACTTC. Amino acids: CASSQDFAGGGEQYF.

This clonotype appeared a few times. The chain carries TRBV4-1 and TRBJ2-2; no clear D. This CDR3 comprises 18 residues. The germline V and J ends were trimmed by 5 bases and 0 bases, with 19 bases remaining between them. Germline CDR1 MGHRA, CDR2 YSYEKL. Here the CDR3 reads CASSEATLSDANTGELFF. The CDR3 DNA sequence: TGCGCCAGCAGCGAAGCCACTCTCTCAGACGCGAACACCGGGGAGCTGTTTTTT.

The rearrangement links TRBV7-9 to TRBJ1-5; D perhaps matches TRBD1 (6 bases). Germline V gene sequence: CDR1 SEHNR, CDR2 FQNEAQ (reference sequence). This CDR3 is 15 amino acids long. Trimming took 5 bases from V and 0 from J, leaving 11 bases between them. CDR3 protein: CASSLTGHSNQPQHF. CDR3 DNA: TGTGCCAGCAGCCTAACAGGGCATAGCAATCAGCCCCAGCATTTT.

This clonotype was seen a handful of times. The rearrangement links TRBV7-2 to TRBJ1-1; D is ambiguous. Looked up from germline, CDR1 is SGHTA and CDR2 is FQGNSA. Between the trimmed V and J ends, which lost 8 bases and 0 bases, there was a span of 13 bases. There are 14 residues in the CDR3. CDR3 amino acids: CASLGLLLNTEAFF. In nucleotides, the CDR3 is TGTGCCAGCTTGGGTCTCCTGCTGAACACTGAAGCTTTCTTT.

This clonotype was recorded only once. The V gene is TRBV20-1, the J gene TRBJ1-2; 8 bases are shared with TRBD1. V lost 5 bases to trimming and J lost 4 bases; unmatched junction nucleotides: 9. This CDR3 has 14 amino acids. Per germline, CDR1 DFQATT and CDR2 SNEGSKA (reference sequence). The CDR3 DNA reads as TGCAGTGCTCGACCCCAGGGGGCTGGCTATGGCTACACCTTC. Translation: CSARPQGAGYGYTF.

The chain couples TRBV12-3 or TRBV12-4 to TRBJ1-5; D not certain. This CDR3 is 14 amino acids long. Trimming pared 6 bases from V and 2 bases from J, leaving 11 bases between. CDR3 in amino acids: CASRLDIGNQPQHF. DNA for the CDR3: TGTGCCAGCAGGCTAGATATTGGCAATCAGCCCCAGCATTTT.

This clonotype showed up many times. This chain connects TRBV5-1 to TRBJ2-5; D call uncertain. Germline lookup yields CDR1 SGHRS and CDR2 YFSETQ. Trimming removed 4 bases at V and 2 bases at J, with 15 bases between. CDR3 size: 15 residues. The DNA of the CDR3 is TGCGCCAGCAGCCCCGAGACCGGCCCTCAAGAGACCCAGTACTTC. It codes for CASSPETGPQETQYF.

The chain joins TRBV29-1 to TRBJ2-2; D is undetermined. Trimming shortened V by 4 bases and J by 7 bases, and 13 bases separated the two germline ends. The CDR3 extends over 13 amino acids. Germline V gives CDR1 SQVTM, CDR2 ANQGSEA. The CDR3 coding sequence is TGCAGCGTTGTACAGCTTCAAGGCGGGGAGCTGTTTTTT. Protein product: CSVVQLQGGELFF.

The chain is built from TRBV3-1 and TRBJ2-3; 9 bases line up with TRBD1. Germline V gene lookup returns CDR1 LGHDT and CDR2 YNNKEL (reference sequence). The junction had 12 bases not matched to a gene; V was cut back by 4 bases and J by 4 bases. CDR3 length: 17 residues. CDR3 region: CASSPTPGQGSSDTQYF. In nucleotides, the CDR3 is TGTGCCAGCAGCCCGACCCCGGGACAGGGTTCATCAGATACGCAGTATTTT.